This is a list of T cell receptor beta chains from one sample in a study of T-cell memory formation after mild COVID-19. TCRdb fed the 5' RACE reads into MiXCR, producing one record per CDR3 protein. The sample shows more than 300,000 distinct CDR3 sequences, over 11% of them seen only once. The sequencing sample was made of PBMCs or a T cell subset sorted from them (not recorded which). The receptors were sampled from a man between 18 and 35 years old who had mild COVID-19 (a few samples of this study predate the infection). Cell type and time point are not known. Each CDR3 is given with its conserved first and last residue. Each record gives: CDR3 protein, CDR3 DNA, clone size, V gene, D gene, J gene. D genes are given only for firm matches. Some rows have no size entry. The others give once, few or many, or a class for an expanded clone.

CASRWGPGRENTEAFF	TGCGCCAGCAGGTGGGGCCCCGGGAGAGAGAACACTGAAGCTTTCTTT	NA	TRBV4-1	NA	TRBJ1-1
CASSPNGLLIYGYTF	TGTGCCAGCAGCCCGAACGGACTACTAATCTATGGCTACACCTTC	NA	TRBV7-3	NA	TRBJ1-2
CASSQIVGYGYTF	TGCGCCAGCAGCCAAATCGTAGGTTATGGCTACACCTTC	NA	TRBV4-3	NA	TRBJ1-2
CASSSVAGGSTDTQYF	TGTGCCAGCAGCTCAGTAGCGGGAGGTAGCACAGATACGCAGTATTTT	few	TRBV7-3	TRBD2	TRBJ2-3
CASSYSAGNYGYTF	TGTGCCAGCAGTTACTCGGCAGGGAACTATGGCTACACCTTC	few	TRBV6-6	NA	TRBJ1-2
CASSLEAADTQYF	TGCGCCAGCAGCTTGGAGGCAGCGGATACGCAGTATTTT	few	TRBV5-1	NA	TRBJ2-3
CASSFRGPYGYTF	TGTGCCAGCAGTTTCCGCGGCCCCTATGGCTACACCTTC	few	TRBV12-3/TRBV12-4	NA	TRBJ1-2
CASSPGGGAKISTDTQYF	TGTGCCAGCAGCCCCGGGGGGGGGGCGAAGATTAGCACAGATACGCAGTATTTT	NA	TRBV7-8	TRBD2	TRBJ2-3
CASSDRGSKNIQYF	TGCGCCAGCAGTGACAGGGGATCCAAAAACATTCAGTACTTC	many	TRBV10-1	NA	TRBJ2-4
CASSSSEGSGANVLTF	TGTGCCAGCAGTTCCTCGGAGGGTTCTGGGGCCAACGTCCTGACTTTC	NA	TRBV28	NA	TRBJ2-6